The present T cell receptor beta chain was sequenced within a study of preoperative IRX-2 immunotherapy in early breast cancer. Germline V gives CDR1 MNHGY, CDR2 SAAAGT. The CDR3 is 15 amino acids. Trimming took off 2 bases at V and 2 bases at J, with 7 bases between the two ends. Assay: immunoSEQ multiplex PCR; the TCRdb copy retains only in-frame clones and omits some. The sample yields 25,000 to 30,000 clones, approximately 77% seen once. Treatment of the sample: preoperative locoregional IRX-2 cytokine immunotherapy. Samples came from a phase Ib trial of preoperative locoregional IRX-2 cytokine immunotherapy.

This material consisted of lymph node tissue, taken after IRX-2 immunotherapy. J is TRBJ2-6 and V is TRBV6-8, with D perhaps matching TRBD1 or TRBD2 (5 bases each). The sequence was collected from a human donor with breast cancer. The DNA for the CDR3 is TGTGCCAGCAGTTACGGGGGAACTGGGGCCAACGTCCTGACTTTC. It codes for CASSYGGTGANVLTF.